What follows are 21 T cell receptor beta chains derived from one specimen sequenced in a study of CD8+ T cells in alopecia areata. Reverse transcription of extracted RNA yielded cDNA, which provided the sequencing template. Sequencing used immunoSEQ multiplex PCR; TCRdb keeps in-frame clones, though not all of them. The table records 130,000 or so clones, 45% to 50% of them present only once. This specimen was CD8+ T cells sorted from blood, taken at week 0. The source is a human donor with alopecia areata.

To note about this clone: At one end the junction does not follow the germline gene, possibly because of a read error. This sequence joins TRBV6-5 and TRBJ2-3; TRBD1 matches 10 bases. The CDR3 runs 15 residues. The germline V gene has CDR1 MNHEY and CDR2 SVGAGI. The CDR3 bases are TGTGCCAGCAGTGACTCCGGGACAGGGGCAGATACGCAGTATTTT. Protein sequence: CASSDSGTGADTQYF.

CDR3 protein: CASRDRGSYEQYF. CDR3 coding DNA: TGTGCCAGCCGGGACAGGGGCTCCTACGAGCAGTACTTC. The chain is built from TRBV6-1 and TRBJ2-7; TRBD1 aligns across 10 bases. The V gene end was trimmed by 8 bases and the J gene end by 0 bases; junction bases not matched to a gene: 1. CDR1 is MNHNS, CDR2 SASEGT, per germline. The CDR3 runs to 13 residues.

This clone was counted only a few times. J is TRBJ2-5 and V is TRBV7-8; unclear D gene. The CDR3 runs to 12 residues. Trimming left V 3 bases short and J 4 bases short, with 6 bases between. CDR1 SGHVS and CDR2 FQNEAQ come from the germline V gene. DNA of the CDR3: TGTGCCAGCAGCTTCCATCGAGAGACCCAGTACTTC. Protein product: CASSFHRETQYF.

This clone occurred a few times. CDR3: CASSSGRGGHDEQFF. Here the CDR3 DNA reads TGCGCCAGCAGCTCAGGACGGGGGGGCCACGATGAGCAGTTCTTC. The genes are TRBV5-1 and TRBJ2-1, with 8 positions matching TRBD2. CDR3 length equals 15 residues. V dropped 3 bases and J dropped 8; count of bases not matched to a gene: 10. Per germline, CDR1 SGHRS and CDR2 YFSETQ.

This clone was recorded at least ten times. The rearrangement uses TRBV7-3 and TRBJ2-7; no firm D call. The V gene's germline CDR1 is SGHTA and CDR2 FQGTGA. The ends were cut back, 6 bases at V and 6 bases at J, with 18 bases in the middle. The CDR3 totals 14 residues. This chain's CDR3 is CASSLGFGVSEQYF. As DNA, the CDR3 is TGTGCCAGCAGTCTCGGCTTTGGGGTCAGCGAGCAGTACTTC.

In nucleotides, the CDR3 is TGTGCCAGTAGCTCTGGACAGGTTGATGAAGCTTTCTTT. Translating it yields CASSSGQVDEAFF. The rearrangement joins TRBV19 to TRBJ1-1; 7 nucleotides agree with TRBD1. CDR3 length equals 13 residues. Germline CDR1 is LNHDA and CDR2 is SQIVND (reference sequence). V lost 6 bases to trimming and J lost 7 bases; unmatched junction nucleotides: 8.

The chain employs TRBV7-8 and TRBJ1-2; TRBD1 might be the D (6 bases). V lost 5 bases, J lost 3 bases, and 16 bases lay in between. The CDR3 has 15 residues. From germline, CDR1 is SGHVS and CDR2 FQNEAQ. CDR3 sequence: CASSPSDSPYYGYTF. In nucleotides, the CDR3 is TGTGCCAGCAGCCCCTCGGACAGCCCATACTATGGCTACACCTTC.

The rearrangement uses TRBV30 and TRBJ2-2; 7 nucleotides agree with TRBD2. The CDR3 length is 14 residues. CDR1 is GTSNPN, CDR2 SVGIG, per germline (reference sequence). Trimming removed 2 bases from V and 5 bases from J; junction bases left unmatched: 5. The CDR3 nucleotides are TGTGCCTGGAGTCCACGGGGGGAGACCGGGGAGCTGTTTTTT. Translated: CAWSPRGETGELFF.

Details on this clone: The sample holds other DNA sequences that translate to the same CDR3. This chain joins TRBV30 and TRBJ2-5; D call uncertain. Trimming took 0 bases from V and 4 from J, leaving 3 bases between them. CDR1 is GTSNPN and CDR2 is SVGIG in the germline V gene (reference sequence). The CDR3 has 11 residues. CDR3 protein: CAWSVGETQYF. The CDR3 coding sequence is TGTGCCTGGAGTGTTGGAGAGACCCAGTACTTC. The whole variable domain, remainder taken from reference TRBV30 and TRBJ2-5, is SQTIHQWPATLVQPVGSPLSLECTVEGTSNPNLYWYRQAAGRGLQLLFYSVGIGQISSEVPQNLSASRPQDRQFILSSKKLLLSDSGFYLCAWSVGETQYFGPGTRLLVL.

Notes on this clone: Possible read error: a much larger clone is one base away. V usage is TRBV2 and J usage is TRBJ2-3, with 8 bases that match TRBD2. Trimming at V came to 1 base and at J to 0 bases, leaving 0 bases not matched to a gene. The CDR3 is 15 amino acids. The V gene's germline CDR1 is SNHLY and CDR2 FYNNEI. The CDR3 loop is CASSEGTSSTDTQYF. In DNA, the CDR3 is TGTGCCAGCAGTGAAGGGACTAGCAGCACAGATACGCAGTATTTT.

This chain uses TRBV11-2 with TRBJ2-5, with 9 bases aligning to TRBD2. CDR3 size: 14 residues. With V trimmed by 5 bases and J by 5 bases, 6 bases remained unmatched. Germline V gives CDR1 SGHAT, CDR2 FQNNGV. CDR3 DNA sequence: TGTGCCAGCAGCGACCCTAGCGGGGCTGAGACCCAGTACTTC. The encoded protein is CASSDPSGAETQYF.

This clone was observed a few times. The chain has TRBV29-1 and TRBJ2-4; D possibly matches TRBD1 or TRBD2 (5 bases each). CDR3 length: 13 residues. Germline CDR1 SQVTM, CDR2 ANQGSEA. This CDR3 is CSYRGAAKNIQYF. The CDR3 DNA is TGCAGTTACAGAGGGGCAGCCAAAAACATTCAGTACTTC.

V and J are TRBV27 and TRBJ2-7, with D perhaps TRBD1 or TRBD2 (5 bases each). Per the germline V gene, CDR1 is MNHEY and CDR2 is SMNVEV (reference sequence). The CDR3 spans 12 residues. V was shortened by 8 bases and J by 5 bases, with 13 bases between the two germline ends. The CDR3 DNA is TGTGCCAGCCCCGGGACGGGCAACGAGCAGTACTTC. This encodes CASPGTGNEQYF.

This clone was seen once. V and J are TRBV27 and TRBJ2-7; 7 bases agree with TRBD2. V gave up 4 bases and J gave up 0 bases; unmatched junction bases: 3. This CDR3 contains 14 residues. Germline assignment: CDR1 MNHEY and CDR2 SMNVEV (reference sequence). The CDR3 coding sequence is TGTGCCAGCAGTTGGGGGGGAAGCTCCTACGAGCAGTACTTC. Its protein is CASSWGGSSYEQYF.

This clone was counted only a few times. The chain is built from TRBV19 and TRBJ2-7; D is possibly TRBD2 (6 bases). CDR3 length: 14 residues. V lost 11 bases, J lost 0 bases, and 17 bases lay in between. Germline V gives CDR1 LNHDA, CDR2 SQIVND (reference sequence). In DNA, the CDR3 is TGTGCCTCGGCCCTTTTCGGGAGCTCCTACGAGCAGTACTTC. Translation gives CASALFGSSYEQYF.

This chain links TRBV5-6 with TRBJ2-5; D could derive from TRBD1 or TRBD2 (5 bases each). CDR3 size: 14 residues. Germline CDR1 reads SGHDT; CDR2 reads YYEEEE. Trimming took 2 bases from V and 4 from J, leaving 12 bases between them. CDR3 region: CASSFIEGIETQYF. DNA of the CDR3: TGTGCCAGCAGCTTCATCGAGGGGATAGAGACCCAGTACTTC. The full variable domain, in which reference TRBV5-6 and TRBJ2-5 provide the parts outside the CDR3, is DAGVTQSPTHLIKTRGQQVTLRCSPKSGHDTVSWYQQALGQGPQFIFQYYEEEERQRGNFPDRFSGHQFPNYSSELNVNALLLGDSALYLCASSFIEGIETQYFGPGTRLLVL.

This clone was observed once. The chain employs TRBV27 and TRBJ2-7; D is uncertain. CDR3 length equals 16 residues. Trimming took 0 bases from V and 5 from J, leaving 17 bases between them. From germline, CDR1 is MNHEY and CDR2 SMNVEV (reference sequence). This CDR3 is CASSLSGPRSPHEQYF. CDR3 coding DNA: TGTGCCAGCAGTTTATCTGGGCCCCGGAGCCCCCACGAGCAGTACTTC.

This chain links TRBV6-5 with TRBJ1-1, with a weak D call TRBD1 (6 bases). V gave up 4 bases and J gave up 0 bases, with 9 bases separating them. This CDR3 region has 14 residues. The germline gives CDR1 MNHEY, CDR2 SVGAGI. The CDR3 nucleotides read TGTGCCAGCAGTTCCGGGACACTGAACACTGAAGCTTTCTTT. Translation gives CASSSGTLNTEAFF.

The chain is built from TRBV10-3 and TRBJ2-1, with 9 positions matching TRBD1. CDR3 length: 17 residues. Germline lookup yields CDR1 ENHRY and CDR2 SYGVKD. Trimming cost V 10 bases and J 7 bases; bases outside gene matches: 20. In DNA form, the CDR3 reads TGTGCCACCCGCGAGAACCTCCCGGGACAGGGTCTAAATGAGCAGTTCTTC. The encoded protein is CATRENLPGQGLNEQFF.

The chain recombines TRBV6-5 with TRBJ2-7, with 7 bases lining up with TRBD1. After removal of 0 bases from V and 4 bases from J, the junction contained 3 bases not matched to a gene. The CDR3 spans 14 residues. Germline V CDR1 and CDR2: MNHEY, SVGAGI. CDR3 coding DNA: TGTGCCAGCAGTTACTCCGACAGGGCATACGAGCAGTACTTC. This codes for CASSYSDRAYEQYF.

The CDR3: CASSPSVGTSRTTQYF. In nucleotides, the CDR3 is TGTGCCAGCAGCCCAAGTGTAGGAACTAGTCGTACGACCCAGTACTTC. The chain employs TRBV11-2 and TRBJ2-5, with D possibly being TRBD2 (5 bases). The CDR3 totals 16 residues. Germline CDR1 and CDR2: SGHAT and FQNNGV. Trimming stripped 5 bases from V and 7 bases from J, with 23 bases between. Supplemented by reference TRBV11-2 and TRBJ2-5, the full variable domain reads EAGVAQSPRYKIIEKRQSVAFWCNPISGHATLYWYQQILGQGPKLLIQFQNNGVVDDSQLPKDRFSAERLKGVDSTLKIQPAKLEDSAVYLCASSPSVGTSRTTQYFGPGTRLLVL.